These 15 T cell receptor beta chains were sequenced from one sample in a study of CD8+ T cells in alopecia areata. Stated treatment: oral pan-JAK inhibitor, 5-10 mg twice daily. Reverse transcription of extracted RNA yielded cDNA, which provided the sequencing template. Here immunoSEQ multiplex PCR was the method, and the copy in TCRdb shows in-frame clones only, minus some. Of 150,000 to 200,000 clones listed, roughly 70% are singletons. The sequences come from CD4+ T cells sorted from blood, collected around week 50, from a patient treated with tofacitinib. These receptors were collected from a human donor with alopecia areata.

This clone turned up a few times. The chain has TRBV6-5 and TRBJ1-5; D remains unclear. V gave up 5 bases and J gave up 1 base, with 6 bases separating them. The CDR3 spans 13 residues. Germline V gene sequence: CDR1 MNHEY, CDR2 SVGAGI. CDR3 sequence (DNA): TGTGCCAGCAGTCGGGGAAGCAATCAGCCCCAGCATTTT. Translated, it gives CASSRGSNQPQHF.

This chain links TRBV6-5 with TRBJ2-1, with unresolved D. V lost 6 bases, J lost 3 bases, and 6 bases lay in between. CDR1 and CDR2 (germline): MNHEY, SVGAGI. The CDR3 totals 12 residues. CDR3 nucleotide sequence: TGTGCCAGCAGGGGATACTACAATGAGCAGTTCTTC. This encodes CASRGYYNEQFF.

This clone has just a few counts. V is TRBV10-3 and J is TRBJ1-5; 8 nucleotides line up with TRBD1. The CDR3 has 12 residues. Looked up from germline, CDR1 is ENHRY and CDR2 is SYGVKD. Trimming took 10 bases from V and 6 from J; bases not matched to a gene: 5. CDR3 DNA sequence: TGTGCCACCCGACAGGGGAGTCAGCCCCAGCATTTT. It yields the protein CATRQGSQPQHF.

This chain uses TRBV6-5 with TRBJ2-1; TRBD1 is a possible D gene (6 bases). Germline CDR1 reads MNHEY; CDR2 reads SVGAGI. The ends were cut back, 5 bases at V and 11 bases at J, with 10 bases in the middle. The length of the CDR3 is 11 residues. The CDR3: CASSEQGKQFF. The CDR3 DNA reads TGTGCCAGCAGTGAACAGGGCAAGCAGTTCTTC.

V is TRBV29-1 and J is TRBJ1-2; D gene ambiguous. V shed 3 bases and J shed 6 bases, with 14 bases lying between them. The germline V gene has CDR1 SQVTM and CDR2 ANQGSEA. The CDR3 consists of 13 residues. In nucleotides, the CDR3 is TGCAGCGTTGAGAGAACGGCGCAGGATGGCTACACCTTC. Amino acid sequence: CSVERTAQDGYTF.

The chain has TRBV30 and TRBJ1-2, with D uncertain. This CDR3 is built from 14 residues. Germline CDR1 GTSNPN, CDR2 SVGIG (reference sequence). The CDR3 loop reads CASRRAGRNYGYTF. DNA for the CDR3: TGTGCTTCACGACGGGCCGGCCGTAACTATGGCTACACCTTC.

This clone was observed a few times. The CDR3 sequence is CASSPTRGNEQFF. The CDR3 DNA reads TGCGCCAGCAGCCCTACCAGGGGCAATGAGCAGTTCTTC. This sequence joins TRBV5-1 and TRBJ2-1; the D gene is possibly TRBD1 (6 bases). The CDR3 runs to 13 residues. V was shortened by 4 bases and J by 6 bases, with 11 bases between the two germline ends. Germline lookup yields CDR1 SGHRS and CDR2 YFSETQ.

V and J are TRBV12-5 and TRBJ1-6, with D hard to call. Trimming left V 4 bases short and J 11 bases short, with 6 bases between. Germline values: CDR1 LGHNT, CDR2 FRNRAP. The CDR3 has 11 residues. The CDR3 DNA sequence: TGTGCTAGTGGTTCCGGCCCACCCCTCCACTTT. It specifies CASGSGPPLHF.

The gene calls are TRBV10-3 and TRBJ1-1; the D gene is possibly TRBD1 (5 bases). V gave up 6 bases and J gave up 5 bases, with 22 bases separating them. CDR1 ENHRY and CDR2 SYGVKD come from the germline V gene. CDR3 length: 16 amino acids. The CDR3 region is CAISGQEQGSGTEAFF. The CDR3 DNA sequence: TGTGCCATCAGCGGTCAAGAGCAGGGATCCGGAACTGAAGCTTTCTTT.

This chain uses TRBV7-2 with TRBJ2-3; TRBD2 agrees at 14 bases. The CDR3 is 19 residues long. After removal of 5 bases from V and 0 bases from J, the junction contained 10 bases not matched to a gene. Germline-derived CDR1 and CDR2 are SGHTA and FQGNSA. CDR3 in DNA: TGTGCCAGCAGCCCCGGGACTAGCGGGGGCCACACTAGCACAGATACGCAGTATTTT. It is translated as CASSPGTSGGHTSTDTQYF.

The genes are TRBV5-1 and TRBJ1-1, with D perhaps matching TRBD1 (5 bases). The CDR3 loop spans 14 amino acids. V dropped 1 base and J dropped 1 base, with 8 bases sitting between them. Germline V lookup: CDR1 SGHRS, CDR2 YFSETQ. The CDR3 region is CASSLTTENTEAFF. CDR3 DNA sequence: TGCGCCAGCAGCTTGACGACAGAGAACACTGAAGCTTTCTTT.

This chain joins TRBV5-1 and TRBJ1-1; D call uncertain. Deletions cut 0 bases from V and 0 bases from J, with 12 bases between. CDR3 length: 16 amino acids. Looked up from germline, CDR1 is SGHRS and CDR2 is YFSETQ. CDR3 sequence reads: CASSLEFEPLNTEAFF. CDR3 nucleotides: TGCGCCAGCAGCTTGGAGTTTGAGCCTTTGAACACTGAAGCTTTCTTT.

J is TRBJ1-1 and V is TRBV20-1; D is ambiguous. The germline V and J ends were trimmed by 1 base and 10 bases, with 10 bases remaining between them. This CDR3 region has 11 residues. Looked up from germline, CDR1 is DFQATT and CDR2 is SNEGSKA (reference sequence). CDR3 in DNA: TGCAGTGCTAGAGCGGTAACCGTAGCTTTCTTT. This gives the protein CSARAVTVAFF.

This clone was counted between two and nine times. This chain connects TRBV11-3 to TRBJ1-1, with no clear D. Germline V lookup: CDR1 SGHNT, CDR2 YENEEA. Trimming stripped 0 bases from V and 1 base from J, with 3 bases between. The CDR3 extends over 13 amino acids. The CDR3 DNA reads TGTGCCAGCAGCTTAGAGTCGAACACTGAAGCTTTCTTT. This translates into CASSLESNTEAFF.

This chain joins TRBV30 and TRBJ1-2, with TRBD1 as a possible D gene (6 bases). The length of the CDR3 is 14 residues. CDR1 is GTSNPN and CDR2 is SVGIG in the germline V gene (reference sequence). V lost 8 bases, J lost 4 bases, and 20 bases lay in between. CDR3 sequence: CARREGGMRYGYTF. CDR3 sequence (DNA): TGTGCCCGGCGAGAGGGGGGGATGCGCTATGGCTACACCTTC.